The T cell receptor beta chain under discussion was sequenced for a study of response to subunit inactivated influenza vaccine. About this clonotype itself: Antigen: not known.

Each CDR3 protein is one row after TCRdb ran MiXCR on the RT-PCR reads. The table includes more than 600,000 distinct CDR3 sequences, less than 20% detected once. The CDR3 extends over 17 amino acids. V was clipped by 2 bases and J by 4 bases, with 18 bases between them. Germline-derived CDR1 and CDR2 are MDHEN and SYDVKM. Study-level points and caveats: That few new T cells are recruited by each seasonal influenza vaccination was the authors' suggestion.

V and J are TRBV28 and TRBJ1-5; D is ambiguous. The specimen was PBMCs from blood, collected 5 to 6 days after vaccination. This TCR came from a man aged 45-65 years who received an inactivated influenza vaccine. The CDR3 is CASSLQERRTPNQPQHF. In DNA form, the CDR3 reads TGTGCCAGCAGTTTACAGGAACGACGGACCCCAAATCAGCCCCAGCATTTT.